The sample holds a few counts of the clone carrying this T cell receptor beta chain. Its specificity is not known. The data were taken from a study of response to subunit inactivated influenza vaccine. Study findings and constraints: Authors suggested each seasonal flu vaccination may recruit only limited numbers of new T cells.

Germline V CDR1 and CDR2: SGHAT, FQNNGV. The length of the CDR3 is 16 residues. The V and J ends lost 3 bases and 0 bases, in that order; junction bases with no gene match: 5. In TCRdb, the RT-PCR reads were re-called with MiXCR into one record per CDR3 protein. The sample lists about 190,000 distinct CDR3 sequences, 14% occurring once. This TCR was sampled from a man aged 45 to 65 who received an inactivated influenza vaccine. The source was CD8+ T cells sorted from PBMCs, collected roughly 5 days after vaccination. J is TRBJ2-7 and V is TRBV11-2; 10 bases align to TRBD1. CDR3 region: CASSFAGQGFSYEQYF. Here the CDR3 DNA reads TGTGCCAGCAGCTTTGCGGGACAGGGGTTCTCCTACGAGCAGTACTTC.